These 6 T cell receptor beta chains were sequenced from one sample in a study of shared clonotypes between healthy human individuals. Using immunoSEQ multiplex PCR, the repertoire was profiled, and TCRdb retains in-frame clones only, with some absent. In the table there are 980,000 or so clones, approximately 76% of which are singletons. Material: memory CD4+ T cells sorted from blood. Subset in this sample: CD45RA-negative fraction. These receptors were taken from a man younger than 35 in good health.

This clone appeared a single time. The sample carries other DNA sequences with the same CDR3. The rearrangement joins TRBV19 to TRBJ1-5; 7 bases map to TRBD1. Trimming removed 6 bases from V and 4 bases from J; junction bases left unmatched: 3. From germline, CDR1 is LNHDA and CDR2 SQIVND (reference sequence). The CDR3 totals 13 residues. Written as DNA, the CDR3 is TGTGCCAGTAGCGACAGGGTGAATCAGCCCCAGCATTTT. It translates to CASSDRVNQPQHF. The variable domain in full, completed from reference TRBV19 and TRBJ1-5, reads DGGITQSPKYLFRKEGQNVTLSCEQNLNHDAMYWYRQDPGQGLRLIYYSQIVNDFQKGDIAEGYSVSREKKESFPLTVTSAQKNPTAFYLCASSDRVNQPQHFGDGTRLSIL.

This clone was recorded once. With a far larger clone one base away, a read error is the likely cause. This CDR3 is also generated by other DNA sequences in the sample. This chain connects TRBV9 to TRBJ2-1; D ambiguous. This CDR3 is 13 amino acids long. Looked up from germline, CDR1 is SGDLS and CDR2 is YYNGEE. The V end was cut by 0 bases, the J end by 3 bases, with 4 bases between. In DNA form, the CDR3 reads TGTGCCAGCAGCGTAGGGGACTACAATGAGCAGTTCTTC. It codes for CASSVGDYNEQFF.

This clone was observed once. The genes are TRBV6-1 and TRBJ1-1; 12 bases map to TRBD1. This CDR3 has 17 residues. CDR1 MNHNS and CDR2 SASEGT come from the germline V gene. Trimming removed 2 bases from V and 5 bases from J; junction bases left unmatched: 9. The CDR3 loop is CASSEPWGTGGRTEAFF. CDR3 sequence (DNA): TGTGCCAGCAGTGAACCATGGGGGACAGGGGGCAGGACTGAAGCTTTCTTT.

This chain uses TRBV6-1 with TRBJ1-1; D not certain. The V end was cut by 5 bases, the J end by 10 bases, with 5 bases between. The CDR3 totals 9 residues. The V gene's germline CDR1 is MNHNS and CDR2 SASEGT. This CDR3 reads CASSPRAFF. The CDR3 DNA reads TGTGCCAGCAGTCCGAGAGCTTTCTTT.

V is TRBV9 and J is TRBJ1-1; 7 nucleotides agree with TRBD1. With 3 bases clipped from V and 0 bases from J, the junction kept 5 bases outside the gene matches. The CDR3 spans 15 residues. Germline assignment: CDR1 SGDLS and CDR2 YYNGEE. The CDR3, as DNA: TGTGCCAGCAGCGGAGGGGGCGCGGTGAACACTGAAGCTTTCTTT. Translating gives CASSGGGAVNTEAFF.

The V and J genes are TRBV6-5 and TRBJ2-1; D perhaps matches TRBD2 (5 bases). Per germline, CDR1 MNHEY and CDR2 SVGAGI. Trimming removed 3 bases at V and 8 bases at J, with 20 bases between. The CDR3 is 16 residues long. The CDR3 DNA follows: TGTGCCAGCAGTTATTTGTTGACGGGTGGAGGTGATGAGCAGTTCTTC. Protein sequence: CASSYLLTGGGDEQFF.